This note documents a single T cell receptor (beta chain) sequence. The J segment lost 4 bases and the V segment lost 2 bases, leaving 9 bases of the junction unmatched. CDR1 and CDR2 (germline): MNHEY, SVGAGI. This CDR3 spans 16 amino acids. The data belong to a study of OX40 agonist ivuxolimab in advanced cancers. Study-level background: Subjects had a mean age of roughly 60 years, with a range of 23 to 79; more than 75% were male.

The data were produced by immunoSEQ multiplex PCR, yet TCRdb's version contains in-frame clones alone and is incomplete. In the table there are about 12,000 clones, 80% of which are singletons. The sequencing here drew on CD4+ or CD8+ T cells sorted from blood, taken in a trial of the OX40 agonist ivuxolimab. This TCR derives from an adult with an advanced solid tumor such as melanoma, head and neck, liver or kidney cancer. V is TRBV6-5 and J is TRBJ2-7, with 9 bases fitting TRBD2. Here the CDR3 DNA reads TGTGCCAGCAGTTACGCTAAAGAGCGGGGGGAGTACGAGCAGTACTTC. Translated: CASSYAKERGEYEQYF.